This TCR beta chain was captured by sequencing in a study of PD-1 blockade in classical Hodgkin lymphoma. Study-wide findings and caveats: Sources of repertoire differences remain undefined, possibly disease activity or prior therapy. Those starting nivolumab under 1 year post-ASCT were excluded.

In the case of this clone: Its antigen is currently unknown.

The CDR3 is made up of 14 amino acids. Germline V gene sequence: CDR1 SGHTA, CDR2 FQGNSA. Trimming took 4 bases from V and 3 from J, leaving 13 bases between them. Assay used: immunoSEQ multiplex PCR; TCRdb lists only in-frame clones, some missing. The repertoire holds over 10,000 clones, with roughly 86% as singletons. All the patients suffered relapse after autologous stem cell transplantation, and brentuximab vedotin exposure differed. J is TRBJ2-7 and V is TRBV7-2, with D tentatively TRBD2 (5 bases). Source: peripheral blood mononuclear cells (PBMCs), taken at baseline. This receptor was obtained from a human donor with classical Hodgkin lymphoma. CDR3 nucleotide sequence: TGTGCCAGCAGCTCCGGGGTAGCTCTCTACGAGCAGTACTTC. Its protein is CASSSGVALYEQYF.